Listed below are T cell receptor beta chains from one sample, sequenced in a study of human T cells and chemical hapten exposure. TCRdb re-called the RACE reads through MiXCR, storing one row per CDR3 protein. The sample has roughly 150,000 distinct CDR3 sequences, around 30% seen once. The source was whole blood, collected in connection with sensitization to the hapten diphenylcyclopropenone (DPC). These receptors originate from a woman aged 18-30 years with alopecia areata. Some clones in this sample may be carry-over from other donors' samples. Both conserved end residues are part of each CDR3. Each record gives: clone size, V gene, J gene, D gene, CDR3 protein, CDR3 DNA. The D gene is left open where the match is weak. Clone size appears in some rows only: once, few, many, or a class for an expanded clone.

abundance: NA; v_gene: TRBV6-6; j_gene: TRBJ1-2; d_gene: TRBD1; CDR3aa: CASSRGTGDYGYTF; CDR3nt: TGTGCCAGCAGTCGTGGGACAGGCGACTATGGCTACACCTTC
abundance: NA; v_gene: TRBV12-3/TRBV12-4; j_gene: TRBJ1-4; d_gene: TRBD1; CDR3aa: CASSSRTGHEKLFF; CDR3nt: TGTGCCAGCAGTAGTAGGACAGGGCATGAAAAACTGTTTTTT
abundance: many; v_gene: TRBV20-1; j_gene: TRBJ2-7; d_gene: TRBD2; CDR3aa: CSARLSSGNPEQYF; CDR3nt: TGCAGTGCTAGGTTGTCTAGCGGAAATCCCGAGCAGTACTTC
abundance: NA; v_gene: TRBV7-9; j_gene: TRBJ1-1; d_gene: NA; CDR3aa: CASSPSLEAFF; CDR3nt: TGTGCCAGCAGCCCGTCCCTTGAAGCTTTCTTT
abundance: NA; v_gene: TRBV11-1; j_gene: TRBJ2-7; d_gene: TRBD2; CDR3aa: CASRWTSGTSYEQYF; CDR3nt: TGTGCCAGCAGATGGACTAGCGGGACCTCCTACGAGCAGTACTTC
abundance: few; v_gene: TRBV9; j_gene: TRBJ2-7; d_gene: NA; CDR3aa: CASSVSTEQYF; CDR3nt: TGTGCCAGCAGCGTTAGTACGGAGCAGTACTTC
abundance: few; v_gene: TRBV27; j_gene: TRBJ2-7; d_gene: NA; CDR3aa: CASSLWGSSYEQYF; CDR3nt: TGTGCCAGCAGTTTATGGGGTAGTTCCTACGAGCAGTACTTC
abundance: few; v_gene: TRBV7-6; j_gene: TRBJ2-3; d_gene: NA; CDR3aa: CASSLGPSTDTQYF; CDR3nt: TGTGCCAGCAGCTTGGGTCCATCCACAGATACGCAGTATTTT
abundance: NA; v_gene: TRBV20-1; j_gene: TRBJ2-3; d_gene: NA; CDR3aa: CSASLGVTQYF; CDR3nt: TGCAGTGCTAGTCTCGGGGTAACGCAGTATTTT
abundance: NA; v_gene: TRBV13; j_gene: TRBJ1-2; d_gene: NA; CDR3aa: CASSATRTAAGGYTF; CDR3nt: TGTGCCAGCAGCGCCACAAGGACAGCTGCTGGTGGCTACACCTTC
abundance: NA; v_gene: TRBV9; j_gene: TRBJ2-2; d_gene: TRBD1; CDR3aa: CASSYRTGSNTGELFF; CDR3nt: TGTGCCAGCAGCTACCGGACAGGCTCGAACACCGGGGAGCTGTTTTTT
abundance: NA; v_gene: TRBV7-3; j_gene: TRBJ2-2; d_gene: NA; CDR3aa: CASSVTASGAGELFF; CDR3nt: TGTGCCAGCAGCGTAACCGCAAGTGGGGCCGGGGAGCTGTTTTTT
abundance: NA; v_gene: TRBV2; j_gene: TRBJ2-3; d_gene: NA; CDR3aa: CASSDLVTESTDTQYF; CDR3nt: TGTGCCAGCAGTGATTTGGTTACAGAGAGCACAGATACGCAGTATTTT
abundance: few; v_gene: TRBV5-1; j_gene: TRBJ1-3; d_gene: NA; CDR3aa: CASSLGVSGNTIYF; CDR3nt: TGCGCCAGCAGCTTAGGCGTCTCTGGAAACACCATATATTTT
abundance: NA; v_gene: TRBV20-1; j_gene: TRBJ2-1; d_gene: NA; CDR3aa: CSASNFPNNEQFF; CDR3nt: TGCAGTGCTAGTAACTTTCCGAACAATGAGCAGTTCTTC
abundance: many; v_gene: TRBV9; j_gene: TRBJ1-4; d_gene: NA; CDR3aa: CASGRSSTNEKLFF; CDR3nt: TGTGCCAGCGGCCGGAGTTCAACTAATGAAAAACTGTTTTTT
abundance: NA; v_gene: TRBV29-1; j_gene: TRBJ2-1; d_gene: NA; CDR3aa: CSVEYRSSYNEQFF; CDR3nt: TGCAGCGTTGAATACAGGAGCTCCTACAATGAGCAGTTCTTC
abundance: NA; v_gene: TRBV5-6; j_gene: TRBJ1-1; d_gene: TRBD1; CDR3aa: CASSRTGFTEAFF; CDR3nt: TGTGCCAGCAGCAGGACAGGTTTCACTGAAGCTTTCTTT
abundance: few; v_gene: TRBV27; j_gene: TRBJ1-4; d_gene: TRBD1; CDR3aa: CASSSWTGLATNEKLFF; CDR3nt: TGTGCCAGCAGTTCCTGGACAGGGCTTGCAACTAATGAAAAACTGTTTTTT
abundance: many; v_gene: TRBV6-2/TRBV6-3; j_gene: TRBJ1-2; d_gene: NA; CDR3aa: CASSSARGYTF; CDR3nt: TGTGCCAGCAGTTCCGCGCGCGGCTACACCTTC
abundance: few; v_gene: TRBV7-2; j_gene: TRBJ2-1; d_gene: TRBD1; CDR3aa: CASSLRQGARNEQFF; CDR3nt: TGTGCCAGCAGCTTACGACAGGGGGCGAGAAATGAGCAGTTCTTC
abundance: NA; v_gene: TRBV10-3; j_gene: TRBJ2-1; d_gene: NA; CDR3aa: CATLGPLNNEQFF; CDR3nt: TGTGCCACCCTAGGCCCCCTTAACAATGAGCAGTTCTTC
abundance: NA; v_gene: TRBV11-3; j_gene: TRBJ2-3; d_gene: TRBD2; CDR3aa: CASRPGLRDTDTQYF; CDR3nt: TGTGCCAGCAGACCGGGACTAAGGGACACAGATACGCAGTATTTT
abundance: many; v_gene: TRBV7-8; j_gene: TRBJ2-7; d_gene: TRBD1; CDR3aa: CASSPGGFIEQYF; CDR3nt: TGTGCCAGCAGCCCAGGGGGCTTCATCGAGCAGTACTTC
abundance: NA; v_gene: TRBV3-1; j_gene: TRBJ2-5; d_gene: TRBD2; CDR3aa: CASRTSGPRTKETQYF; CDR3nt: TGTGCCAGCAGGACTAGCGGGCCGAGAACTAAAGAGACCCAGTACTTC
abundance: NA; v_gene: TRBV5-1; j_gene: TRBJ1-6; d_gene: NA; CDR3aa: CASSLTGNSPLHF; CDR3nt: TGCGCCAGCAGCTTGACGGGGAATTCACCCCTCCACTTT
abundance: NA; v_gene: TRBV16; j_gene: TRBJ2-1; d_gene: NA; CDR3aa: CASSQLDIPDLFF; CDR3nt: TGTGCCAGCAGCCAATTGGACATCCCGGATCTGTTCTTC
abundance: NA; v_gene: TRBV11-1; j_gene: TRBJ2-2; d_gene: NA; CDR3aa: CASSNYGVYTGELFF; CDR3nt: TGTGCCAGCAGTAATTACGGAGTCTACACCGGGGAGCTGTTTTTT
abundance: NA; v_gene: TRBV7-9; j_gene: TRBJ2-2; d_gene: NA; CDR3aa: CASSLPLGTSSNTGELFF; CDR3nt: TGTGCCAGCAGCTTACCCCTCGGTACAAGCTCGAACACCGGGGAGCTGTTTTTT
abundance: NA; v_gene: TRBV9; j_gene: TRBJ2-1; d_gene: NA; CDR3aa: CASSVEGRLNEQFF; CDR3nt: TGTGCCAGCAGCGTAGAGGGTCGCCTCAATGAGCAGTTCTTC
abundance: NA; v_gene: TRBV7-2; j_gene: TRBJ1-1; d_gene: NA; CDR3aa: CASSFSAIYTEAFF; CDR3nt: TGTGCCAGCAGCTTTTCGGCCATATACACTGAAGCTTTCTTT